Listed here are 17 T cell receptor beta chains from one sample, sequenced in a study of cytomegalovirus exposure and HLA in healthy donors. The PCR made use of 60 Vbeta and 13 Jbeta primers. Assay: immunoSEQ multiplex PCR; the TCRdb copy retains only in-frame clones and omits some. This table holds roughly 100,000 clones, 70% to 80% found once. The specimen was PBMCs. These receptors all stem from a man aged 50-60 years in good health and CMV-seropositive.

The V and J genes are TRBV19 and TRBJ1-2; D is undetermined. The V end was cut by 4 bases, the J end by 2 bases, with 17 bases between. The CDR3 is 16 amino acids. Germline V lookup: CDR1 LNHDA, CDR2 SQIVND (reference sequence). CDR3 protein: CASSNERRGGNYGYTF. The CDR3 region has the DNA TGTGCCAGTAGTAACGAACGGCGAGGAGGCAACTATGGCTACACCTTC. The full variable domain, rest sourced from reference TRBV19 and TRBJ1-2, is DGGITQSPKYLFRKEGQNVTLSCEQNLNHDAMYWYRQDPGQGLRLIYYSQIVNDFQKGDIAEGYSVSREKKESFPLTVTSAQKNPTAFYLCASSNERRGGNYGYTFGSGTRLTVV.

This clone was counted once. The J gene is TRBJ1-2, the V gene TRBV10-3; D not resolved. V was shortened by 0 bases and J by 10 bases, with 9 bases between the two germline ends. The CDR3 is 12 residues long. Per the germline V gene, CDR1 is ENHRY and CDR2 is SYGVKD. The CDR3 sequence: CAISESSAYYTF. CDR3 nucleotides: TGTGCCATCAGTGAGTCATCCGCGTACTACACCTTC.

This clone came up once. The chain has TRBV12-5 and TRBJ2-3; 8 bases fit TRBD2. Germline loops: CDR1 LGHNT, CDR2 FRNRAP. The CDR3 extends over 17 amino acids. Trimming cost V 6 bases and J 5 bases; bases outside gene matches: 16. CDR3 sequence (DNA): TGTGCTAGTGGCCGGCCTCAACTAGCGGTGGCGCGAGATACGCAGTATTTT. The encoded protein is CASGRPQLAVARDTQYF. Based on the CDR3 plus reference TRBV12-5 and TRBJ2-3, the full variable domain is DARVTQTPRHKVTEMGQEVTMRCQPILGHNTVFWYRQTMMQGLELLAYFRNRAPLDDSGMPKDRFSAEMPDATLATLKIQPSEPRDSAVYFCASGRPQLAVARDTQYFGPGTRLTVL.

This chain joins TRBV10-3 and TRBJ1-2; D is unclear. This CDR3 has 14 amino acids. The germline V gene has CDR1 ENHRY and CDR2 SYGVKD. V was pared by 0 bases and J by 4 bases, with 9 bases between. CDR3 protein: CAISESGRAYGYTF. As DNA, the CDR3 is TGTGCCATCAGTGAGTCCGGGAGGGCCTATGGCTACACCTTC.

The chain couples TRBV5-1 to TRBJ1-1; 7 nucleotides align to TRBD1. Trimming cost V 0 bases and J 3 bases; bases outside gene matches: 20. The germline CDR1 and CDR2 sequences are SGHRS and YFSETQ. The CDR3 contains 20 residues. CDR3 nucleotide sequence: TGCGCCAGCAGCTTGGCCAAGGGCGCGGTCGGAGAGGGGGCGGACACTGAAGCTTTCTTT. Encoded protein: CASSLAKGAVGEGADTEAFF.

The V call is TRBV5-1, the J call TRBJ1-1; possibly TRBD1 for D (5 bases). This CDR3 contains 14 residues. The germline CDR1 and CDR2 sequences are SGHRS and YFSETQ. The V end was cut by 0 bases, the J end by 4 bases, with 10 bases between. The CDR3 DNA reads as TGCGCCAGCAGCTTGGCCGGGCAGGGCACTGAAGCTTTCTTT. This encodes CASSLAGQGTEAFF.

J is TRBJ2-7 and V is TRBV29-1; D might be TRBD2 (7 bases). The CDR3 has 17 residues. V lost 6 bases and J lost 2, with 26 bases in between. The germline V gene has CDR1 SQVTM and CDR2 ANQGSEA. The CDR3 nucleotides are TGCAGCGTGACGGGGGCCTGGGGTAAAGGGACTACCTACGAGCAGTACTTC. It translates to CSVTGAWGKGTTYEQYF.

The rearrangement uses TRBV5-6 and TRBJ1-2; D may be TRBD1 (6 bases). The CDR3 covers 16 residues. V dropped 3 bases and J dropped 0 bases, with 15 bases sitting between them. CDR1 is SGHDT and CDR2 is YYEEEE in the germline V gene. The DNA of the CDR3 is TGTGCCAGCAGCTGGGGTGGGGGGGCATCTAACTATGGCTACACCTTC. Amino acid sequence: CASSWGGGASNYGYTF.

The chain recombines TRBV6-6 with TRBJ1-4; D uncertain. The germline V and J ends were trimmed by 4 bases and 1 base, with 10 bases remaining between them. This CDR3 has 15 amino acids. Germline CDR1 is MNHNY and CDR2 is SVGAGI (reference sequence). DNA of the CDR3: TGTGCCAGCAGTTCCCCCGACTTAACTAATGAAAAACTGTTTTTT. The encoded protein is CASSSPDLTNEKLFF.

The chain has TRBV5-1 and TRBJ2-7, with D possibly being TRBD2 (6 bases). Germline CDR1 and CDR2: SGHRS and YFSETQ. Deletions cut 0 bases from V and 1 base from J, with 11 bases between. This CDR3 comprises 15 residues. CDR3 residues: CASSLGSGLSYEQYF. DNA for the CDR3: TGCGCCAGCAGCTTGGGGAGCGGGTTATCCTACGAGCAGTACTTC.

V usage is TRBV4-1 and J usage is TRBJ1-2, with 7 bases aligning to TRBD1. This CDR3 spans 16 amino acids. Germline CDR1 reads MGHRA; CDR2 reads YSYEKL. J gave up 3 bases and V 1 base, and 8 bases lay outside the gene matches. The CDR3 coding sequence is TGCGCCAGCAGCCAAGTGGGGACAGCGGCACACTATGGCTACACCTTC. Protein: CASSQVGTAAHYGYTF.

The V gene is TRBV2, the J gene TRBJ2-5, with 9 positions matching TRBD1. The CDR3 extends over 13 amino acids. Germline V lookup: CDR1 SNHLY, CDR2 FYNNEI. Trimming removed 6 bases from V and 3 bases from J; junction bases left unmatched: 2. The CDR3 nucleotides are TGTGCCAGCAGCAGGGACAGGGAAGAGACCCAGTACTTC. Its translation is CASSRDREETQYF.

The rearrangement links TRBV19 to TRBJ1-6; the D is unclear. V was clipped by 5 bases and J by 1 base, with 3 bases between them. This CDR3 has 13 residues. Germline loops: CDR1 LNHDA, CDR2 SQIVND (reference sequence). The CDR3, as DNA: TGTGCCAGTAGTCTTTCCTATAATTCACCCCTCCACTTT. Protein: CASSLSYNSPLHF.

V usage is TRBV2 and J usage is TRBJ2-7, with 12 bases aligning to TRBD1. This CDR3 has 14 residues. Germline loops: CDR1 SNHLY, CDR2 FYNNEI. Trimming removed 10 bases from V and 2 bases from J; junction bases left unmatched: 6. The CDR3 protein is CANTRDRGPYEQYF. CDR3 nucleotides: TGTGCCAACACTCGGGACAGGGGGCCCTACGAGCAGTACTTC.

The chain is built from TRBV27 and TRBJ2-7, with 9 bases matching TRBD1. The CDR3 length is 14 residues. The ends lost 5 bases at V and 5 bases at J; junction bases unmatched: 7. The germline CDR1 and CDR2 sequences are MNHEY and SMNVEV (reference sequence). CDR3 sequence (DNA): TGTGCCAGCAGTACCGGACAGGGGACCCACGAGCAGTACTTC. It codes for CASSTGQGTHEQYF.

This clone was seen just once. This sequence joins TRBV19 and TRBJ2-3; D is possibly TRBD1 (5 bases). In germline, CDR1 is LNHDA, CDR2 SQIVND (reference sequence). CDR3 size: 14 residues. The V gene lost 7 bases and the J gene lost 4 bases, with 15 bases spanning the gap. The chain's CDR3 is CASTLGLGPDTQYF. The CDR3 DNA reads TGTGCCAGTACGCTAGGTCTGGGGCCAGATACGCAGTATTTT.

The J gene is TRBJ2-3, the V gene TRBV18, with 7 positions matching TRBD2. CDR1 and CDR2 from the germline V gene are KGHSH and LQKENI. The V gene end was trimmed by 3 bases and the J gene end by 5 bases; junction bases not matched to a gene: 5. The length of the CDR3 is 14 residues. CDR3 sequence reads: CASSPGRGRDTQYF. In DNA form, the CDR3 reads TGTGCCAGCTCACCCGGCCGCGGGAGAGATACGCAGTATTTT.